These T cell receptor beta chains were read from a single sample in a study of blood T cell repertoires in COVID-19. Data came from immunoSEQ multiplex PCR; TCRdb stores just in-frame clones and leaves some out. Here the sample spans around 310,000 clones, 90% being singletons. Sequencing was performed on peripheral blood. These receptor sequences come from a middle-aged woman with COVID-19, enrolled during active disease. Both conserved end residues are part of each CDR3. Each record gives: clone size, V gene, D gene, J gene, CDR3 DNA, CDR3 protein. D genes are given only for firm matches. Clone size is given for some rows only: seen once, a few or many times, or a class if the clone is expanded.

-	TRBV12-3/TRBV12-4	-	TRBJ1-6	TGTGCCAGCAGTTCTAGGGGGAATTCACCCCTCCACTTT	CASSSRGNSPLHF
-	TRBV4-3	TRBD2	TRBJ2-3	TGCGCCAGCAGCCCAAGGACTAGCGGGAGTGATACGCAGTATTTT	CASSPRTSGSDTQYF
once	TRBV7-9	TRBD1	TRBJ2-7	TGTGCCAGCAGCGGGACAGGGAACGAGCAGTACTTC	CASSGTGNEQYF
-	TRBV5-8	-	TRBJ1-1	TGTGCCAGCAGCAGGGGCACTCGGAACACTGAAGCTTTCTTT	CASSRGTRNTEAFF
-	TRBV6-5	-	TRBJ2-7	TGTGCCAGCAGTTACCTGAGGACTGTCTCCTACGAGCAGTACTTC	CASSYLRTVSYEQYF
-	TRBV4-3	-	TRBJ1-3	TGCGCCAGCAGCCAAGAGAGGGTTTTATCCCCTCTCTCTGGAAACACCATATATTTT	CASSQERVLSPLSGNTIYF
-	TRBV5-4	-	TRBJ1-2	TGTGCCAGCAGCTTGCCCGGGGACTATGGCTACACCTTC	CASSLPGDYGYTF
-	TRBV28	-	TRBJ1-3	TGTGCCAGCAGTCTAGGACAGTCTGGAAACACCATATATTTT	CASSLGQSGNTIYF
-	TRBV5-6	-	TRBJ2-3	TGTGCCAGCAGCTTGTCGGGTTCTAGCACAGATACGCAGTATTTT	CASSLSGSSTDTQYF
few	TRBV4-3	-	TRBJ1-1	TGCGCCAGCAGCTCCCCGGGGAACACTGAAGCTTTCTTT	CASSSPGNTEAFF
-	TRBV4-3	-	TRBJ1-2	TGCGCCAGCAGCCAAGTCCCCGACAGTTCTCAGAGCTATGGCTACACCTTC	CASSQVPDSSQSYGYTF
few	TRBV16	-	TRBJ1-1	TGTGCCAGCACCTGGGCAGGGGACACTGAAGCTTTCTTT	CASTWAGDTEAFF
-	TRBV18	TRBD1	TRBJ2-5	TGTGCCAGCTCACCACGGACAGGGTACCAAGAGACCCAGTACTTC	CASSPRTGYQETQYF
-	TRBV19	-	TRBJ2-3	TGTGCCAGTAGTATAGAGAGGACTAGCACAGATACGCAGTATTTT	CASSIERTSTDTQYF
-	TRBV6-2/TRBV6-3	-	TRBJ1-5	TGTGCCAGCAGCCATTTGAGGAGTGAGGGTCAGCCCCAGCATTTT	CASSHLRSEGQPQHF
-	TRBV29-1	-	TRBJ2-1	TGCAGCGTTTATGTTCCGGGAGCCTCAGGGAATGAGCAGTTCTTC	CSVYVPGASGNEQFF
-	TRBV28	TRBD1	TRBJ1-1	TGTGCCAGCAAGACAGGGGGAGCTGAAGCTTTCTTT	CASKTGGAEAFF
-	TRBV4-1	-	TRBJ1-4	TGCGCCAGCAGCCAAGGAGGTGGGACAAATAATGAAAAACTGTTTTTT	CASSQGGGTNNEKLFF
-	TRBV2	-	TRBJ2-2	TGTGCCAGCAGTGCCTTCGGCACCGGGGAGCTGTTTTTT	CASSAFGTGELFF
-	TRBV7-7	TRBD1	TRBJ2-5	TGTGCTAGCAGCTTAGGGGGCAGGGGGCAAGAGACCCAGTACTTC	CASSLGGRGQETQYF
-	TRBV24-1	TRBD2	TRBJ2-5	TGTGCCACCAGTGATTTGCCGCGGGGTAGCGGGTTTCAAGAGACCCAGTACTTC	CATSDLPRGSGFQETQYF
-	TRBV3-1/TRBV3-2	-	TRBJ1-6	TGTGCCAGCAGCCAATATGTGTGGCGACAGAGCTCCTATAATTCACCCCTCCACTTT	CASSQYVWRQSSYNSPLHF
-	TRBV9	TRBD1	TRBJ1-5	TGTGCCAGCAGCGTGACAGGGGTTGACGGTCAGCCCCAGCATTTT	CASSVTGVDGQPQHF
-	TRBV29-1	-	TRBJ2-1	TGCAGCGTTGAGTACGCACTAGCTGGGTCCTACAATGAGCAGTTCTTC	CSVEYALAGSYNEQFF
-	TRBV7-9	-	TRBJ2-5	TGTGCCAGCAGCTTACCGGCAGGGCTCCAAGAGACCCAGTACTTC	CASSLPAGLQETQYF
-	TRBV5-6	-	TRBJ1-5	TGTGCCAGCAGCTTGGGACAGAGGACGATTAATCAGCCCCAGCATTTT	CASSLGQRTINQPQHF
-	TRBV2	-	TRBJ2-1	TGTGCCAGCAGGAGGAACCAATACAATGAGCAGTTCTTC	CASRRNQYNEQFF
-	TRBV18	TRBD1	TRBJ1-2	TGTGCCAGCTCACCACCCGGGACAGGGCGCGATGGCTACACCTTC	CASSPPGTGRDGYTF